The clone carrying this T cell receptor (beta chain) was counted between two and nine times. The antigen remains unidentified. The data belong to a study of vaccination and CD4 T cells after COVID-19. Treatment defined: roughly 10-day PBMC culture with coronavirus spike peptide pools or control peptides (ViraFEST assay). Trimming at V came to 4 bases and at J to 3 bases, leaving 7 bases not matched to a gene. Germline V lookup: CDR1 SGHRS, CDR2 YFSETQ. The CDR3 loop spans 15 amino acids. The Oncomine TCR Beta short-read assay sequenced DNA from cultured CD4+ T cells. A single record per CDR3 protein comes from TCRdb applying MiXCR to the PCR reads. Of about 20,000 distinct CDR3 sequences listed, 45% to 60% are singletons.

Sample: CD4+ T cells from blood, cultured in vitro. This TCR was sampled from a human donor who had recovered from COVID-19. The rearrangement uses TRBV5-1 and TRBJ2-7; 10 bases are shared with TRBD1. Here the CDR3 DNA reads TGCGCCAGCAGCGAACCCGGGACAGGGGTCTACGAGCAGTACTTC. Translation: CASSEPGTGVYEQYF.